One and the same sample provided the 28 T cell receptor beta chains below, sequenced in a study of shared clonotypes between healthy human individuals. Here immunoSEQ multiplex PCR was the method, and the copy in TCRdb shows in-frame clones only, minus some. The table includes 2 million to 3 million clones, over 85% detected once. The sequenced material came from naive CD4+ T cells from PBMCs. Subset denoted: CD45RA+ positively selected. Receptor source: a man younger than 30 in good health. Some clones in this sample may be carry-over from other donors' samples.

CDR3 in DNA: TGTGCCAGCAGCTCGTCTCCCTGGAGGAGCTACTACGAGCAGTACTTC. Translated, it gives CASSSSPWRSYYEQYF. The chain recombines TRBV27 with TRBJ2-7; TRBD2 is a possible D gene (5 bases). The CDR3 sequence is 16 residues long. Germline loops: CDR1 MNHEY, CDR2 SMNVEV (reference sequence). V lost 6 bases, J lost 3 bases, and 21 bases lay in between.

In this sample, this clone turned up a few times. The chain has TRBV27 and TRBJ1-1; TRBD1 might be the D (5 bases). V was shortened by 3 bases and J by 5 bases, with 13 bases between the two germline ends. The germline gives CDR1 MNHEY, CDR2 SMNVEV (reference sequence). The CDR3 has 14 residues. The CDR3 DNA reads TGTGCCAGCAGTTTGGAGGCGGGGGAGACTGAAGCTTTCTTT. It codes for CASSLEAGETEAFF.

This sequence joins TRBV20-1 and TRBJ2-7, with a weak D call TRBD1 (6 bases). CDR1 is DFQATT and CDR2 is SNEGSKA in the germline V gene (reference sequence). V lost 7 bases and J 5 bases, leaving 12 bases between the germline ends. CDR3 length: 11 residues. The CDR3 is CSVERGNEQYF. The CDR3 coding sequence is TGCAGTGTTGAGAGGGGGAACGAGCAGTACTTC.

The V gene is TRBV4-3, the J gene TRBJ2-2; 8 nucleotides agree with TRBD1. CDR1 and CDR2 from the germline V gene are LGHNA and YSLEER. The CDR3 totals 15 residues. V shed 1 base, J shed 7 bases, and the junction held 5 bases outside the gene matches. The CDR3 loop reads CASSQATGADGELFF. CDR3 nucleotide sequence: TGCGCCAGCAGCCAAGCGACAGGGGCGGACGGGGAGCTGTTTTTT.

The chain couples TRBV7-9 to TRBJ2-7, with a weak D call TRBD2 (5 bases). The CDR3 is 14 residues long. V lost 3 bases, J lost 3 bases, and 12 bases lay in between. The germline V gene has CDR1 SEHNR and CDR2 FQNEAQ (reference sequence). CDR3 DNA: TGTGCCAGCAGCTTTTCTAGCCTCAGCTACGAGCAGTACTTC. This translates into CASSFSSLSYEQYF. Full variable domain (missing parts from reference TRBV7-9 and TRBJ2-7): DTGVSQNPRHKITKRGQNVTFRCDPISEHNRLYWYRQTLGQGPEFLTYFQNEAQLEKSRLLSDRFSAERPKGSFSTLEIQRTEQGDSAMYLCASSFSSLSYEQYFGPGTRLTVT.

The rearrangement joins TRBV27 to TRBJ2-1; D gene ambiguous. V dropped 5 bases and J dropped 7 bases, with 6 bases sitting between them. CDR1 MNHEY and CDR2 SMNVEV come from the germline V gene (reference sequence). The CDR3 totals 11 residues. CDR3 coding DNA: TGTGCCAGCAGTAGGACGAATGAGCAGTTCTTC. It encodes CASSRTNEQFF.

V usage is TRBV9 and J usage is TRBJ2-3; 10 bases map to TRBD2. Germline V CDR1 and CDR2: SGDLS, YYNGEE. V shed 4 bases and J 2 bases; nucleotides not matched to a gene: 4. The CDR3 extends over 15 amino acids. This CDR3 is CASSPSGRATDTQYF. The DNA of the CDR3 is TGTGCCAGCAGCCCGAGCGGGAGGGCCACAGATACGCAGTATTTT.

The chain has TRBV27 and TRBJ2-1; D ambiguous. The CDR3 loop spans 14 amino acids. The V gene's germline CDR1 is MNHEY and CDR2 SMNVEV (reference sequence). Between the trimmed V and J ends, which lost 5 bases and 6 bases, there was a span of 14 bases. The CDR3 DNA sequence: TGTGCCAGCAGTCCGAAGGGTATGGGCAATGAGCAGTTCTTC. Translating gives CASSPKGMGNEQFF.

The chain links TRBV6-6 to TRBJ2-7; D is uncertain. V was trimmed by 5 bases and J by 1 base, leaving 12 bases between them. Germline V gene lookup returns CDR1 MNHNY and CDR2 SVGAGI (reference sequence). The CDR3 spans 14 residues. The CDR3 DNA sequence: TGTGCCAGCAGTCCACCAGGACGTTCCTACGAGCAGTACTTC. Amino acid sequence: CASSPPGRSYEQYF.

J is TRBJ2-3 and V is TRBV7-3, with D perhaps TRBD2 (6 bases). The ends were cut back, 5 bases at V and 4 bases at J, with 31 bases in the middle. The CDR3 loop spans 20 amino acids. Germline CDR1 SGHTA, CDR2 FQGTGA. CDR3 residues: CASSPLVPRGGRGRADTQYF. DNA of the CDR3: TGTGCCAGCAGCCCCCTAGTTCCCCGAGGAGGGCGGGGTAGGGCAGATACGCAGTATTTT. Supplemented by reference TRBV7-3 and TRBJ2-3, the full variable domain reads GAGVSQTPSNKVTEKGKYVELRCDPISGHTALYWYRQSLGQGPEFLIYFQGTGAADDSGLPNDRFFAVRPEGSVSTLKIQRTERGDSAVYLCASSPLVPRGGRGRADTQYFGPGTRLTVL.

The chain employs TRBV6-4 and TRBJ2-2, with D possibly being TRBD2 (5 bases). There are 15 residues in the CDR3. Trimming took off 5 bases at V and 4 bases at J, with 14 bases between the two ends. Germline-derived CDR1 and CDR2 are MRHNA and SNTAGT. The CDR3 spells CASSKTSRGTGELFF. CDR3 nucleotide sequence: TGTGCCAGCAGTAAAACTAGTAGAGGCACCGGGGAGCTGTTTTTT.

V and J are TRBV7-2 and TRBJ2-6; D unresolved. Germline CDR1 SGHTA, CDR2 FQGNSA. Trimming stripped 10 bases from V and 2 bases from J, with 6 bases between. This CDR3 contains 12 residues. This CDR3 is CATWAGANVLTF. Written as DNA, the CDR3 is TGTGCCACTTGGGCTGGGGCCAACGTCCTGACTTTC.

Concerning this clone: Without the conserved terminal phenylalanine or tryptophan, this CDR3 likely stems from a read error. V is TRBV6-5 and J is TRBJ2-7; 9 bases match TRBD1. The V gene end was trimmed by 11 bases and the J gene end by 5 bases; junction bases not matched to a gene: 16. This CDR3 region has 15 residues. Germline CDR1 is MNHEY and CDR2 is SVGAGI. The CDR3 nucleotides read TGTGCCGCCAAACCCCGGGACAGGGAGGCCCACGAGCAGTACCTC. Encoded protein: CAAKPRDREAHEQYL.

The genes are TRBV11-2 and TRBJ1-1, with 9 positions matching TRBD1. Looked up from germline, CDR1 is SGHAT and CDR2 is FQNNGV. The CDR3 runs 13 residues. Trimming at V came to 7 bases and at J to 10 bases, leaving 10 bases not matched to a gene. DNA of the CDR3: TGTGCCAGCAAACCGGGACAGGGTGTTGTAGCTTTCTTT. Translating it yields CASKPGQGVVAFF.

The V and J genes are TRBV5-1 and TRBJ1-4; maybe TRBD1 (5 bases). CDR1 and CDR2 (germline): SGHRS, YFSETQ. The V end lost 0 bases, the J end lost 11 bases, and 17 bases lay between the germline ends. The CDR3 totals 15 residues. CDR3 amino acids: CASSLALGVGDKLFF. For the CDR3, the DNA is TGCGCCAGCAGCTTGGCCCTGGGGGTGGGTGACAAACTGTTTTTT.

On this clone itself: This CDR3 is also generated by other DNA sequences in the sample. The genes are TRBV5-1 and TRBJ2-1, with 9 bases identical to TRBD2. Germline CDR1 reads SGHRS; CDR2 reads YFSETQ. The CDR3 has 15 amino acids. The V segment lost 3 bases and the J segment 4 bases; nucleotides outside the gene matches: 5. In DNA form, the CDR3 reads TGCGCCAGCAGCTCTTTAGCGGGAGAGTACAATGAGCAGTTCTTC. Amino acid sequence: CASSSLAGEYNEQFF.

The chain combines TRBV18 with TRBJ1-2, with TRBD1 matching 10 bases. V gave up 6 bases and J gave up 3 bases; unmatched junction bases: 16. The length of the CDR3 is 18 residues. Germline CDR1 KGHSH, CDR2 LQKENI. CDR3 loop: CASSLSSSGTGDDYGYTF. Written as DNA, the CDR3 is TGTGCCAGCTCTCTCAGTTCCTCCGGGACAGGGGACGACTATGGCTACACCTTC.

This clone was counted a few times. The identical CDR3 is also encoded by other nucleotide sequences in the sample. This chain connects TRBV2 to TRBJ2-5; 8 bases map to TRBD1. The trim removed 5 bases at V and 5 bases at J, leaving 7 bases unmatched. The CDR3 extends over 14 amino acids. CDR1 SNHLY and CDR2 FYNNEI come from the germline V gene. The CDR3 sequence: CASSLQGAGETQYF. The DNA of the CDR3 is TGTGCCAGCAGTCTTCAGGGGGCAGGGGAGACCCAGTACTTC. Full variable domain (outside the CDR3, taken from reference TRBV2 and TRBJ2-5): EPEVTQTPSHQVTQMGQEVILRCVPISNHLYFYWYRQILGQKVEFLVSFYNNEISEKSEIFDDQFSVERPDGSNFTLKIRSTKLEDSAMYFCASSLQGAGETQYFGPGTRLLVL.

The chain recombines TRBV7-2 with TRBJ1-1, with TRBD1 as a possible D gene (5 bases). V was trimmed by 2 bases and J by 1 base, leaving 11 bases between them. In germline, CDR1 is SGHTA, CDR2 FQGNSA. This CDR3 contains 15 residues. The CDR3 DNA sequence: TGTGCCAGCAGCTTATGGGGGTCCGGGAACACTGAAGCTTTCTTT. Its translation: CASSLWGSGNTEAFF.

The chain is built from TRBV18 and TRBJ2-7; no clear D. The CDR3 spans 11 residues. V was cut by 5 bases and J by 1 base, with 3 bases left in between. CDR1 and CDR2 from the germline V gene are KGHSH and LQKENI. The CDR3 DNA reads as TGTGCCAGCTCAGAATCCTACGAGCAGTACTTC. Amino acids: CASSESYEQYF.

The chain uses TRBV5-1 and TRBJ1-1; 12 nucleotides align to TRBD1. The CDR3 length is 16 residues. Germline V gives CDR1 SGHRS, CDR2 YFSETQ. Losses at the gene ends were 4 bases for V and 5 bases for J; bases not matched to a gene: 9. CDR3 loop: CASSEAGTGGGTEAFF. The CDR3 bases are TGCGCCAGCAGCGAGGCCGGGACAGGGGGCGGTACTGAAGCTTTCTTT.

The chain couples TRBV7-2 to TRBJ1-2; D ambiguous. Trimming pared 1 base from V and 13 bases from J, leaving 10 bases between. The CDR3 length is 11 residues. The germline gives CDR1 SGHTA, CDR2 FQGNSA. The CDR3 DNA follows: TGTGCCAGCAGCTTAGTGGGCCCACGCACCTTC. Its protein is CASSLVGPRTF. The variable domain in full, with the rest retrieved from reference TRBV7-2 and TRBJ1-2, is GAGVSQSPSNKVTEKGKDVELRCDPISGHTALYWYRQSLGQGLEFLIYFQGNSAPDKSGLPSDRFSAERTGGSVSTLTIQRTQQEDSAVYLCASSLVGPRTFGSGTRLTVV.

The chain carries TRBV29-1 and TRBJ2-7; D is perhaps TRBD1 or TRBD2 (5 bases each). CDR3 size: 14 residues. V was cut by 6 bases and J by 4 bases, with 19 bases left in between. Per germline, CDR1 SQVTM and CDR2 ANQGSEA. CDR3 sequence (DNA): TGCAGCGTCCCGATGGGGCAGGGACGGTACGAGCAGTACTTC. Translated, it gives CSVPMGQGRYEQYF.

The rearrangement joins TRBV29-1 to TRBJ2-7, with TRBD1 as a possible D gene (6 bases). In germline, CDR1 is SQVTM, CDR2 ANQGSEA. Trimming took 6 bases from V and 6 from J, leaving 21 bases between them. CDR3 size: 14 residues. The CDR3 spells CSVTEQGRFLEQYF. DNA for the CDR3: TGCAGCGTCACAGAACAGGGACGATTCCTCGAGCAGTACTTC.

This chain uses TRBV4-2 with TRBJ2-1; 9 bases are shared with TRBD2. V lost 1 base, J lost 9 bases, and 16 bases stayed unmatched. CDR1 and CDR2 from the germline V gene are LGHNA and YNFKEQ. The CDR3 length is 18 residues. In nucleotides, the CDR3 is TGTGCCAGCAGCCAAGGTTTTAATCCGGCGGGAGGGCATGGTGAGCAGTTCTTC. Translation: CASSQGFNPAGGHGEQFF.

In nucleotides, the CDR3 is TGTGCCAGCAGCTTTGGCCCAACCGGAAACACCATATATTTT. Residues: CASSFGPTGNTIYF. V and J are TRBV7-9 and TRBJ1-3; D unresolved. Germline values: CDR1 SEHNR, CDR2 FQNEAQ (reference sequence). CDR3 length: 14 residues. Trimming pared 3 bases from V and 4 bases from J, leaving 10 bases between.

The rearrangement links TRBV5-1 to TRBJ1-4; D is ambiguous. The CDR3 loop spans 16 amino acids. CDR1 and CDR2 from the germline V gene are SGHRS and YFSETQ. Trimming stripped 6 bases from V and 0 bases from J, with 15 bases between. Here the CDR3 DNA reads TGCGCCAGCACCAAGGACGGTGGAACAACTAATGAAAAACTGTTTTTT. Translation: CASTKDGGTTNEKLFF.

The rearrangement uses TRBV27 and TRBJ1-2, with 7 positions matching TRBD1. The length of the CDR3 is 15 residues. Germline CDR1 reads MNHEY; CDR2 reads SMNVEV (reference sequence). Trimming removed 2 bases from V and 6 bases from J; junction bases left unmatched: 9. CDR3 sequence (DNA): TGTGCCAGCAGTTTAGTCCGACAGGGAGTACATGGCTACACCTTC. It codes for CASSLVRQGVHGYTF.